This T cell receptor (beta chain) derives from a study of CD8 T cells in ankylosing spondylitis. Points from the study as a whole: Ankylosing spondylitis blood appeared to carry a characteristic TCR beta motif of several highly homologous variants. Reportedly, disease-linked clones are significantly enriched in ankylosing spondylitis patients' matched synovial fluid. Relatively rare in peripheral blood, disease-linked clones were also CD8+.

Looked up from germline, CDR1 is SGHRS and CDR2 is YFSETQ. The CDR3 covers 12 residues. This clonotype has a count of ten or more. Its antigen remains unknown. An end of the junction does not agree with germline; a read error may underlie this. Molecular-barcoded quantitative 5'-RACE produced these TCR beta libraries. TCRdb ran MiXCR on the 5' RACE reads and lists one entry per CDR3 protein. The data show hundreds of thousands of distinct CDR3 sequences, 12% seen once. The sample comprised blood, either unsorted or a sorted T cell fraction (not recorded which). This TCR derives from a male donor with ankylosing spondylitis. J is TRBJ1-4 and V is TRBV5-1; D perhaps matches TRBD1 (6 bases). CDR3 protein: CASSLGGEKLFF. Written as DNA, the CDR3 is TGTGCCAGCAGCTTAGGGGGTGAAAAACTGTTTTTT.